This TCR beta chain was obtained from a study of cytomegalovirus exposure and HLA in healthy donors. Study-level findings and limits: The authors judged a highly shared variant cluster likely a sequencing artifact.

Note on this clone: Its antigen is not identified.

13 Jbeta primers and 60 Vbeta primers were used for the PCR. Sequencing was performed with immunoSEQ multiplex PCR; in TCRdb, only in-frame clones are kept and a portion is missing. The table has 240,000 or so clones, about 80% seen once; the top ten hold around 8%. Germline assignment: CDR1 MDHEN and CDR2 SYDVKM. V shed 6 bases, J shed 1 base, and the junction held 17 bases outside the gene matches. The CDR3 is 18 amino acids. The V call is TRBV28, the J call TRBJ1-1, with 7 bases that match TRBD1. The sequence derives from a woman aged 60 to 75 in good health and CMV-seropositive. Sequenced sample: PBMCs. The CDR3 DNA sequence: TGTGCCAGCAGCCGGAGGGGCGGAGGGGGCGGGTGGAACACTGAAGCTTTCTTT. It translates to CASSRRGGGGGWNTEAFF.